This T cell receptor (beta chain) was sequenced during a study of breast tumors, draining lymph nodes, adjacent tissues. Study-level results: Luminal-like breast cancer showed significantly higher tumor–nontumor repertoire similarity than basal-like. The lymph node origin of tumor T cells was framed as consistent with a hypothesis, not demonstrated. Tumors had less TCR diversity than lymph nodes, more than nontumor tissue.

There are 14 residues in the CDR3. V lost 7 bases to trimming and J lost 4 bases, with 16 bases between them. Looked up from germline, CDR1 is MRHNA and CDR2 is SNTAGT. TCRdb fed the multiplex PCR reads into MiXCR, producing one record per CDR3 protein. Of fewer than 80,000 distinct CDR3 sequences listed, approximately 45% were seen once; the top ten hold approximately 8.7%. About this clonotype itself: Its antigen is unidentified.

V gene TRBV6-4 combines with J gene TRBJ1-2; D uncertain. The sequence was collected from a female donor with breast cancer. Some clones in this sample may be carry-over from other donors' samples. Material: breast tumor tissue. CDR3 sequence reads: CASTQTSGIYGYTF. In DNA form, the CDR3 reads TGTGCCAGCACACAGACTAGCGGGATCTATGGCTACACCTTC.